One and the same sample provided the 10 T cell receptor beta chains below, sequenced in a study of blood T cell repertoires in COVID-19. The protocol was immunoSEQ multiplex PCR, while the TCRdb copy is restricted to in-frame clones and leaves out a portion. Of about 270,000 clones listed, around nine tenths are singletons. Sequenced input: peripheral blood. The receptors originated from a woman aged 55-69 years who had recovered from COVID-19.

The rearrangement joins TRBV5-1 to TRBJ2-7, with 9 nucleotides matching TRBD1. Unmatched junction bases numbered 8, after V lost 4 bases and J lost 3 bases. CDR1 and CDR2 from the germline V gene are SGHRS and YFSETQ. CDR3 size: 15 residues. CDR3 loop: CASSAGTGMLYEQYF. The CDR3 DNA follows: TGCGCCAGCAGCGCAGGGACAGGGATGCTCTACGAGCAGTACTTC.

The rearrangement joins TRBV7-9 to TRBJ2-1; 9 nucleotides line up with TRBD1. The J segment lost 4 bases and the V segment lost 5 bases, leaving 15 bases of the junction unmatched. The CDR3 has 18 amino acids. Germline V gene data show CDR1 as SEHNR and CDR2 as FQNEAQ (reference sequence). This CDR3 reads CASSPGRTGTGYYNEQFF. CDR3 DNA: TGTGCCAGCAGCCCGGGGCGAACCGGGACAGGGTATTACAATGAGCAGTTCTTC. Drawing the rest from reference TRBV7-9 and TRBJ2-1, the complete variable domain is DTGVSQNPRHKITKRGQNVTFRCDPISEHNRLYWYRQTLGQGPEFLTYFQNEAQLEKSRLLSDRFSAERPKGSFSTLEIQRTEQGDSAMYLCASSPGRTGTGYYNEQFFGPGTRLTVL.

This rearrangement joins TRBV18 to TRBJ2-3; D may be TRBD1 (6 bases). There are 15 residues in the CDR3. The V end was cut by 3 bases, the J end by 2 bases, with 12 bases between. The germline gives CDR1 KGHSH, CDR2 LQKENI. CDR3 protein: CASSPWTAFTDTQYF. For the CDR3, the DNA is TGTGCCAGCTCACCGTGGACAGCTTTCACAGATACGCAGTATTTT.

The chain combines TRBV13 with TRBJ2-1, with D possibly being TRBD1 (5 bases). V lost 5 bases, J lost 4 bases, and 12 bases lay in between. The germline CDR1 and CDR2 sequences are PRHDT and FYEKMQ (reference sequence). This CDR3 contains 14 residues. The CDR3 protein is CASSPTTAYNEQFF. CDR3 DNA: TGTGCCAGCAGCCCCACGACAGCATACAATGAGCAGTTCTTC.

This rearrangement joins TRBV18 to TRBJ1-5; 9 bases are a match to TRBD1. The CDR3 is made up of 14 amino acids. Germline values: CDR1 KGHSH, CDR2 LQKENI. With 3 bases clipped from V and 5 bases from J, the junction kept 2 bases outside the gene matches. CDR3 amino acids: CASSPGQGHQPQHF. In DNA, the CDR3 is TGTGCCAGCTCACCTGGACAGGGGCATCAGCCCCAGCATTTT.

The chain has TRBV11-2 and TRBJ2-5; D is unresolved. Trimming stripped 3 bases from V and 2 bases from J, with 7 bases between. This CDR3 contains 13 residues. Germline V gives CDR1 SGHAT, CDR2 FQNNGV. Written as DNA, the CDR3 is TGTGCCAGCAGCTTCGCTAGACAAGAGACCCAGTACTTC. Amino acid sequence: CASSFARQETQYF.

CDR3 coding DNA: TGTGCCAGCAGCCGGACAAACAATGAGCAGTTCTTC. This encodes CASSRTNNEQFF. V is TRBV7-8 and J is TRBJ2-1; tentatively, D is TRBD1 (5 bases). CDR3 length: 12 residues. Germline V CDR1 and CDR2: SGHVS, FQNEAQ. Between the trimmed V and J ends, which lost 5 bases and 5 bases, there was a span of 7 bases.

The chain couples TRBV4-1 to TRBJ1-4; no definite D call. The V and J ends lost 3 bases and 5 bases respectively, with 13 bases between them. The CDR3 sequence is 15 residues long. Germline V gene sequence: CDR1 MGHRA, CDR2 YSYEKL. The CDR3 reads CASSHGVEPNEKLFF. The DNA for the CDR3 is TGCGCCAGCAGCCACGGTGTGGAGCCCAATGAAAAACTGTTTTTT.

V usage is TRBV9 and J usage is TRBJ1-6, with D uncertain. The V gene lost 0 bases and the J gene lost 2 bases, with 9 bases spanning the gap. CDR1 is SGDLS, CDR2 YYNGEE, per germline. This CDR3 has 16 residues. The CDR3 DNA reads as TGTGCCAGCAGCGTAGGCGAGGGCGCCTATAATTCACCCCTCCACTTT. This translates into CASSVGEGAYNSPLHF.

The sample holds a few counts of this clone. The chain has TRBV5-1 and TRBJ2-1; perhaps TRBD2 as D (6 bases). The CDR3 covers 16 residues. Deletions cut 6 bases from V and 0 bases from J, with 16 bases between. Germline CDR1 and CDR2: SGHRS and YFSETQ. The CDR3 sequence is CASTLIADRSYNEQFF. Written as DNA, the CDR3 is TGCGCCAGCACCCTGATAGCGGATCGCTCCTACAATGAGCAGTTCTTC.